The entry that follows covers one T cell receptor (beta chain) sequence. Its antigen is not known. This CDR3 has 17 residues. Losses at the gene ends were 0 bases for V and 7 bases for J; bases not matched to a gene: 10. Germline V gene sequence: CDR1 PRHDT, CDR2 FYEKMQ (reference sequence). For the second PCR, which ran for 7 to 11 cycles, a sample-barcoded 5' primer and a J-beta primer mix were used. Using its own MiXCR run on the 5' RACE reads, TCRdb lists one record per CDR3 protein. The table shows about 1.8 million distinct CDR3 sequences, with roughly 49% occurring only once. This sample stems from a study of blood T cells in healthy people across ages. Study-wide findings and caveats: Aged donors had fewer naive CD4+ cells and lower diversity than long-lived donors.

This rearrangement joins TRBV13 to TRBJ2-1; 9 bases match TRBD2. Sequencing was performed on blood. The source is a woman in her 40s in good health. The CDR3 nucleotides read TGTGCCAGCAGCTTAGGGCGGGGGGGAAGAACCGTAAATGAGCAGTTCTTC. It is translated as CASSLGRGGRTVNEQFF.